Shown below are 25 T cell receptor beta chains from a single sample sequenced in a study of shared clonotypes between healthy human individuals. Produced via immunoSEQ multiplex PCR; TCRdb's table is partial and in-frame only. The sample has some 980,000 clones, about three quarters seen once; the top ten hold around 1.5%. Material for sequencing was memory CD4+ T cells sorted from blood. Subset described: CD45RA-negative fraction. The receptors stem from a man between 18 and 29 years old in good health.

The V call is TRBV6-5, the J call TRBJ2-7, with D perhaps being TRBD1 or TRBD2 (5 bases each). The CDR3 loop spans 13 amino acids. The V end was cut by 4 bases, the J end by 4 bases, with 11 bases between. Per germline, CDR1 MNHEY and CDR2 SVGAGI. The CDR3 sequence is CASSWDGTYEQYF. In DNA, the CDR3 is TGTGCCAGCAGTTGGGACGGCACGTACGAGCAGTACTTC.

Here the CDR3 reads CASGSGLAVRYEQYF. CDR3 nucleotides: TGTGCTAGTGGTTCCGGACTAGCGGTGAGATACGAGCAGTACTTC. The chain recombines TRBV12-5 with TRBJ2-7, with 10 bases that match TRBD2. Trimming removed 4 bases from V and 4 bases from J; junction bases left unmatched: 7. The germline CDR1 and CDR2 sequences are LGHNT and FRNRAP. This CDR3 is built from 15 residues.

This clone was detected only a few times. Other DNA sequences of this sample code for an identical CDR3. The chain joins TRBV2 to TRBJ1-4; D ambiguous. The CDR3 is 12 residues long. Trimming cost V 6 bases and J 8 bases, with 10 bases left between them. CDR1 and CDR2 (germline): SNHLY, FYNNEI. CDR3 nucleotides: TGTGCCAGCAGCCCGACCCTCGAAAAACTGTTTTTT. Residues: CASSPTLEKLFF.

The chain uses TRBV5-1 and TRBJ2-2; D is possibly TRBD1 or TRBD2 (5 bases each). The CDR3 spans 13 residues. The germline CDR1 and CDR2 sequences are SGHRS and YFSETQ. The V and J ends lost 6 bases and 9 bases respectively, with 15 bases between them. CDR3 residues: CASTTMGDRELFF. The CDR3 DNA sequence: TGCGCCAGCACCACAATGGGGGACCGGGAGCTGTTTTTT.

This rearrangement joins TRBV18 to TRBJ1-2, with D tentatively TRBD1 (5 bases). Per germline, CDR1 KGHSH and CDR2 LQKENI. Trimming pared 3 bases from V and 8 bases from J, leaving 19 bases between. The CDR3 has 15 amino acids. Here the CDR3 DNA reads TGTGCCAGCTCACCCCAGACAGTGAACCCTGGGGGCTACACCTTC. Its translation is CASSPQTVNPGGYTF.

This clone was seen a handful of times. The genes are TRBV28 and TRBJ1-2; D is possibly TRBD1 (5 bases). From germline, CDR1 is MDHEN and CDR2 SYDVKM. The CDR3 length is 14 residues. V lost 6 bases to trimming and J lost 3 bases, with 14 bases between them. The CDR3 loop reads CASSPGQVYYGYTF. The CDR3, as DNA: TGTGCCAGCAGCCCAGGGCAGGTATACTATGGCTACACCTTC.

The chain has TRBV19 and TRBJ2-1; perhaps TRBD2 as D (6 bases). CDR1 and CDR2 (germline): LNHDA, SQIVND (reference sequence). The V end lost 6 bases, the J end lost 5 bases, and 23 bases lay between the germline ends. The CDR3 consists of 17 residues. The CDR3 protein is CASSIGDWGVLNNEQFF. The CDR3 coding sequence is TGTGCCAGTAGCATTGGGGACTGGGGGGTGTTGAACAATGAGCAGTTCTTC. Supplemented by reference TRBV19 and TRBJ2-1, the full variable domain reads DGGITQSPKYLFRKEGQNVTLSCEQNLNHDAMYWYRQDPGQGLRLIYYSQIVNDFQKGDIAEGYSVSREKKESFPLTVTSAQKNPTAFYLCASSIGDWGVLNNEQFFGPGTRLTVL.

The chain is built from TRBV9 and TRBJ1-2, with a weak D call TRBD1 (5 bases). V lost 4 bases, J lost 0 bases, and 19 bases lay in between. CDR1 SGDLS and CDR2 YYNGEE come from the germline V gene. This CDR3 region has 17 residues. CDR3 sequence reads: CASSLGQLGTPNYGYTF. As DNA, the CDR3 is TGTGCCAGCAGCCTAGGACAACTAGGAACCCCTAACTATGGCTACACCTTC.

The V and J genes are TRBV4-1 and TRBJ2-1; no reliable D call. CDR1 and CDR2 from the germline V gene are MGHRA and YSYEKL. The CDR3 consists of 16 residues. V was shortened by 0 bases and J by 0 bases, with 9 bases between the two germline ends. The CDR3 protein is CASSQDPSSSYNEQFF. The CDR3 DNA sequence: TGCGCCAGCAGCCAAGACCCCTCCAGCTCCTACAATGAGCAGTTCTTC.

The chain uses TRBV2 and TRBJ2-1, with a tentative D call TRBD1 (6 bases). The CDR3 spans 15 residues. Germline CDR1 SNHLY, CDR2 FYNNEI. Deletions cut 5 bases from V and 3 bases from J, with 14 bases between. Here the CDR3 reads CASSLDRTRYNEQFF. The CDR3 coding sequence is TGTGCCAGCAGTCTAGACAGGACCCGCTACAATGAGCAGTTCTTC.

This sequence joins TRBV28 and TRBJ1-6; D may be TRBD1 (6 bases). Germline V lookup: CDR1 MDHEN, CDR2 SYDVKM. Trimming removed 5 bases at V and 14 bases at J, with 13 bases between. This CDR3 has 12 amino acids. CDR3 coding DNA: TGTGCCAGCAGTCTCAGGGGTGGCACCCTCCACTTT. This gives the protein CASSLRGGTLHF.

The chain joins TRBV9 to TRBJ2-7; D possibly uses TRBD1 or TRBD2 (5 bases each). Germline CDR1 and CDR2: SGDLS and YYNGEE. This CDR3 is built from 15 residues. Deletions cut 4 bases from V and 3 bases from J, with 17 bases between. The CDR3 DNA reads as TGTGCCAGCAGCCCTCCCGGGATGAGGGGCTACGAGCAGTACTTC. Translation: CASSPPGMRGYEQYF.

This chain uses TRBV23-1 with TRBJ1-2, with D perhaps TRBD1 (6 bases). TRBV23-1 qualifies as an ORF whose function is uncertain. V dropped 4 bases and J dropped 4 bases, with 16 bases sitting between them. The CDR3 spans 15 residues. This chain's CDR3 is CASSLPTTGLYGYTF. CDR3 bases: TGCGCCAGCAGTCTCCCAACGACAGGCCTCTATGGCTACACCTTC.

For this clone: In the same sample, other DNA sequences code for this CDR3. The rearrangement joins TRBV6-5 to TRBJ1-2; TRBD1 aligns across 12 bases. V shed 5 bases, J shed 3 bases, and the junction held 4 bases outside the gene matches. CDR1 and CDR2 from the germline V gene are MNHEY and SVGAGI. This CDR3 region has 15 residues. CDR3 in amino acids: CASSAGTGGYYGYTF. Here the CDR3 DNA reads TGTGCCAGCAGTGCAGGGACAGGGGGCTACTATGGCTACACCTTC.

V and J are TRBV27 and TRBJ1-1; 7 nucleotides line up with TRBD1. The CDR3 runs 15 residues. Germline CDR1 MNHEY, CDR2 SMNVEV (reference sequence). The V segment lost 7 bases and the J segment 3 bases; nucleotides outside the gene matches: 11. CDR3 loop: CASTGQALGDTEAFF. The CDR3 DNA reads as TGTGCCAGCACAGGACAGGCGCTTGGGGACACTGAAGCTTTCTTT.

The rearrangement joins TRBV7-2 to TRBJ2-7; TRBD2 aligns across 7 bases. The germline gives CDR1 SGHTA, CDR2 FQGNSA. Trimming at V came to 5 bases and at J to 5 bases, leaving 9 bases not matched to a gene. This CDR3 has 14 amino acids. The CDR3 nucleotides read TGTGCCAGCAGCCCCGGGGGAAGCGGGAACGAGCAGTACTTC. It codes for CASSPGGSGNEQYF.

This rearrangement joins TRBV30 to TRBJ2-2; D is perhaps TRBD1 or TRBD2 (5 bases each). CDR3 length equals 20 residues. V lost 2 bases and J lost 2, with 27 bases in between. CDR1 and CDR2 from the germline V gene are GTSNPN and SVGIG (reference sequence). CDR3 DNA sequence: TGTGCCTGGAGTCGGCCTTGGTTGTCTACGTCCGGGGCTAACACCGGGGAGCTGTTTTTT. It yields the protein CAWSRPWLSTSGANTGELFF.

This chain connects TRBV7-3 to TRBJ1-6; TRBD1 might be the D (5 bases). The V gene lost 3 bases and the J gene lost 10 bases, with 13 bases spanning the gap. The CDR3 is made up of 14 amino acids. The germline V gene has CDR1 SGHTA and CDR2 FQGTGA. CDR3 amino acids: CASSLGDPRSPLHF. The CDR3 region has the DNA TGTGCCAGCAGCTTGGGGGACCCTAGATCACCCCTCCACTTT.

This chain connects TRBV7-2 to TRBJ2-3, with D unresolved. CDR1 and CDR2 (germline): SGHTA, FQGNSA. The CDR3 consists of 14 residues. Trimming took 4 bases from V and 1 from J, leaving 9 bases between them. CDR3 protein: CASSSTGRTDTQYF. CDR3 bases: TGTGCCAGCAGCTCAACCGGTCGCACAGATACGCAGTATTTT.

This chain joins TRBV7-9 and TRBJ2-5, with 7 positions matching TRBD2. This CDR3 comprises 13 residues. Germline V gene data show CDR1 as SEHNR and CDR2 as FQNEAQ (reference sequence). V lost 4 bases and J lost 5; bases outside the gene matches: 4. The CDR3 loop is CASSSRELETQYF. CDR3 DNA sequence: TGTGCCAGCAGCTCGCGGGAGCTCGAGACCCAGTACTTC. Combining the CDR3 with reference TRBV7-9 and TRBJ2-5 gives the whole variable domain DTGVSQNPRHKITKRGQNVTFRCDPISEHNRLYWYRQTLGQGPEFLTYFQNEAQLEKSRLLSDRFSAERPKGSFSTLEIQRTEQGDSAMYLCASSSRELETQYFGPGTRLLVL.

The V call is TRBV7-3, the J call TRBJ2-7; perhaps D is TRBD1 or TRBD2 (5 bases each). Looked up from germline, CDR1 is SGHTA and CDR2 is FQGTGA. The CDR3 covers 14 residues. The ends were cut back, 0 bases at V and 2 bases at J, with 8 bases in the middle. This chain's CDR3 is CASSLTGDTYEQYF. The CDR3 DNA reads TGTGCCAGCAGCTTAACGGGGGATACCTACGAGCAGTACTTC.

This clone was detected a few times. The chain combines TRBV7-9 with TRBJ2-5; D is unclear. The DNA end is more similar to TRBJ2-7, so the J call may be wrong. Germline V gene data show CDR1 as SEHNR and CDR2 as FQNEAQ (reference sequence). The CDR3 is 12 residues long. The CDR3 protein is CASSPTYTEQYF. The CDR3 DNA reads as TGTGCCAGCAGCCCCACTTACACCGAGCAGTACTTC.

The chain links TRBV2 to TRBJ2-1; unclear D gene. Germline lookup yields CDR1 SNHLY and CDR2 FYNNEI. The CDR3 consists of 12 residues. The V and J ends lost 1 base and 10 bases respectively, with 8 bases between them. DNA for the CDR3: TGTGCCAGCAGTGAAGACTTGGGAGAGCAGTTCTTC. Residues: CASSEDLGEQFF.

J is TRBJ1-3 and V is TRBV18; no firm D call. Trimming shortened V by 3 bases and J by 0 bases, and 12 bases separated the two germline ends. This CDR3 is 16 amino acids long. Germline lookup yields CDR1 KGHSH and CDR2 LQKENI. The chain's CDR3 is CASSPIVGVSGNTIYF. The CDR3 DNA is TGTGCCAGCTCACCTATCGTCGGGGTCTCTGGAAACACCATATATTTT.

With regard to this clone: Other DNA sequences of this sample code for an identical CDR3. The rearrangement joins TRBV30 to TRBJ2-7; a possible D gene is TRBD1 (5 bases). CDR1 is GTSNPN, CDR2 SVGIG, per germline (reference sequence). V lost 0 bases, J lost 7 bases, and 13 bases lay in between. CDR3 length: 13 residues. CDR3 sequence: CAWSVQVLGEQYF. For the CDR3, the DNA is TGTGCCTGGAGTGTACAGGTTTTGGGGGAGCAGTACTTC. Variable domain in full (rest from reference TRBV30 and TRBJ2-7): SQTIHQWPATLVQPVGSPLSLECTVEGTSNPNLYWYRQAAGRGLQLLFYSVGIGQISSEVPQNLSASRPQDRQFILSSKKLLLSDSGFYLCAWSVQVLGEQYFGPGTRLTVT.